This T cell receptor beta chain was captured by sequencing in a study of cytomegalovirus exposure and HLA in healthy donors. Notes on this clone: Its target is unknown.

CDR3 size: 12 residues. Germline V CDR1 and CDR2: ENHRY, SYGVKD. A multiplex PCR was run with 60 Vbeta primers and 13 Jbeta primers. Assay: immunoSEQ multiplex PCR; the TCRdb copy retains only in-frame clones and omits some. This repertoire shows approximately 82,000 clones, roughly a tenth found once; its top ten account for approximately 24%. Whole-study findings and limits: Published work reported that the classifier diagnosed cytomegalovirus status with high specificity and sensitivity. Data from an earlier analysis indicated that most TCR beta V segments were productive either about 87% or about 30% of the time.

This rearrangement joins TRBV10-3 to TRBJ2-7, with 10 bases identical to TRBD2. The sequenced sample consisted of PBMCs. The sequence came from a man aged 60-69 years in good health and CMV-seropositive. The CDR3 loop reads CAIIAGLALPCV. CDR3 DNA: TGTGCCATCATTGCGGGACTAGCGTTGCCTTGCGTC.